Given below is one T cell receptor beta chain in context. Its antigen has not been determined. No much larger clonotype is one base removed from it; base qualities were not supplied. V has 10 bases trimmed and J has 0 bases trimmed; junction bases matching no gene number 8. Its CDR3 holds 16 amino acids, cysteine through phenylalanine. Only CDR3 DNA is held: 48 bases, read in frame from base 1. The germline V gene provides CDR1 ENHRY and CDR2 SYGVKD. Receptor libraries were prepared by the immunoSEQ multiplex PCR assay. As stored in TCRdb, this immuneACCESS dataset retains in-frame rearrangements with V and J assigned. A fraction of the clones does not appear; measured against another copy, unresolved V genes explain less than half of the discrepancy, and the remainder lacks a known reason. The sample contains roughly 37,000 clones, around 91% of them found a single time. The ten most abundant clones make up 0.45% to 0.5% of the sample.

This entry comes from a study of T cell changes during pregnancy in multiple sclerosis (dated by TCRdb to the late 2010s). General notes on the study: In women with multiple sclerosis, the researchers looked at how the T cell repertoire shifted as pregnancy progressed.

The V gene is TRBV10-3 and the J gene is TRBJ2-7; TRBD2 aligns with 14 central bases. The origin of this receptor is a female donor in good health, enrolled as a control in a pregnancy study. The sample here was CD4+ T cells from peripheral blood mononuclear cells, taken in the second trimester of pregnancy. The CDR3 is CATSGLAGAYSYEQYF. The DNA is TGTGCCACTTCGGGACTAGCGGGGGCTTACTCCTACGAGCAGTACTTC.